A selection of T cell receptor beta chains follows, all from one sample in a study of blood T cell repertoires in COVID-19. Repertoires were generated with immunoSEQ multiplex PCR, while TCRdb's copy carries only in-frame clones and drops some. The table shows approximately 160,000 clones, with about nine tenths occurring only once. Specimen: peripheral blood. The receptors were sampled from a man aged 60 to 75 with active or convalescent COVID-19. Each CDR3 is given with its conserved first and last residue. D genes are given only for firm matches. Some rows mark clone size as missing; the rest say once, few, many or name a class of expanded clone.

D gene	J gene	clone size	V gene	CDR3 protein	CDR3 DNA
TRBD2	TRBJ2-7	.	TRBV5-1	CASSLTSVPSYEQYF	TGCGCCAGCAGCTTGACTAGCGTACCCTCCTACGAGCAGTACTTC
.	TRBJ2-7	once	TRBV29-1	CSALVSGVYEQYF	TGCAGCGCGCTCGTTTCCGGAGTATACGAGCAGTACTTC
.	TRBJ2-5	.	TRBV5-4	CASSLASVQETQYF	TGTGCCAGCAGCTTGGCTAGTGTACAAGAGACCCAGTACTTC
TRBD1	TRBJ2-1	once	TRBV19	CASSKDRGERNEQFF	TGTGCCAGTAGTAAGGACAGGGGGGAAAGGAATGAGCAGTTCTTC
.	TRBJ1-4	once	TRBV18	CASSWNRAANEKLFF	TGTGCCAGCTCATGGAACAGGGCAGCTAATGAAAAACTGTTTTTT
TRBD2	TRBJ2-1	.	TRBV11-2	CASSLGTSGVVYNEQFF	TGTGCCAGCAGCTTAGGGACTAGCGGGGTGGTCTACAATGAGCAGTTCTTC
.	TRBJ2-7	.	TRBV6-5	CASSYSGGQLFYEQYF	TGTGCCAGCAGTTACTCGGGGGGACAGCTATTCTACGAGCAGTACTTC
.	TRBJ2-5	.	TRBV2	CASSELQGKETQYF	TGTGCCAGCAGTGAGTTACAGGGAAAAGAGACCCAGTACTTC
TRBD2	TRBJ2-5	.	TRBV29-1	CSVVSSGRQETQYF	TGCAGCGTTGTGTCTAGCGGGAGGCAAGAGACCCAGTACTTC
TRBD2	TRBJ2-7	once	TRBV2	CASTGGWVYEQYF	TGTGCCAGCACGGGAGGGTGGGTTTACGAGCAGTACTTC
.	TRBJ2-2	.	TRBV7-9	CASSLVAGVTGELFF	TGTGCCAGCAGCTTAGTAGCCGGGGTTACCGGGGAGCTGTTTTTT
TRBD2	TRBJ2-2	.	TRBV3-1/TRBV3-2	CASSQEGTSGSRGGELFF	TGTGCCAGCAGCCAAGAGGGGACTAGCGGGAGCCGAGGCGGGGAGCTGTTTTTT
TRBD1	TRBJ2-2	.	TRBV6-4	CASSDQRQGTGELFF	TGTGCCAGCAGTGACCAAAGACAGGGCACCGGGGAGCTGTTTTTT
.	TRBJ2-1	.	TRBV5-6	CASSVSAGPHNEQFF	TGTGCCAGCAGCGTATCGGCGGGGCCTCACAATGAGCAGTTCTTC
TRBD2	TRBJ2-5	.	TRBV15	CATSRDGRAETQYF	TGTGCCACCAGCAGAGACGGGAGGGCTGAGACCCAGTACTTC
.	TRBJ2-7	.	TRBV6-6	CASSPQGLDYEQYF	TGTGCCAGCAGTCCCCAGGGTTTGGACTACGAGCAGTACTTC
.	TRBJ2-2	.	TRBV18	CASSPRTTPNTGELFF	TGTGCCAGCTCACCTCGGACAACGCCTAACACCGGGGAGCTGTTTTTT
.	TRBJ1-6	once	TRBV7-2	CASSSRVQGSPLHF	TGTGCCAGCAGCTCCCGGGTCCAAGGATCACCCCTCCACTTT
TRBD1	TRBJ1-1	.	TRBV10-3	CATAVEGQGKEAFF	TGTGCCACCGCTGTGGAGGGACAGGGGAAGGAAGCTTTCTTT
.	TRBJ1-3	.	TRBV7-2	CASSRDISGNTIYF	TGTGCCAGCAGCCGGGACATCTCTGGAAACACCATATATTTT
TRBD2	TRBJ2-7	once	TRBV4-2	CASSQDLPGLAYEQYF	TGTGCCAGCAGCCAAGATCTCCCGGGACTAGCGTACGAGCAGTACTTC
.	TRBJ1-2	.	TRBV19	CASSPPAGLGYGYTF	TGTGCCAGTAGTCCCCCCGCAGGGTTGGGCTATGGCTACACCTTC
TRBD1	TRBJ2-1	.	TRBV11-2	CASSFIRGRYNEQFF	TGTGCCAGCAGCTTTATAAGGGGGCGGTACAATGAGCAGTTCTTC
TRBD2	TRBJ2-3	.	TRBV7-2	CASSPENGLAWGNTQYF	TGTGCCAGCAGCCCAGAAAATGGACTAGCGTGGGGGAATACGCAGTATTTT
TRBD1	TRBJ1-1	.	TRBV6-4	CASSDSGQGRAFF	TGTGCCAGCAGTGACTCTGGACAGGGAAGGGCTTTCTTT
TRBD1	TRBJ1-2	.	TRBV4-1	CASSQEGQVRNGYTF	TGCGCCAGCAGCCAAGAAGGACAGGTACGAAATGGCTACACCTTC
.	TRBJ2-1	.	TRBV11-2	CASSIAEAGYNEQFF	TGTGCCAGCAGCATAGCAGAAGCAGGATACAATGAGCAGTTCTTC
.	TRBJ1-2	few	TRBV27	CASSLYPPRANYGYTF	TGTGCCAGCAGTTTATATCCCCCCAGGGCCAACTATGGCTACACCTTC
TRBD2	TRBJ2-5	.	TRBV18	CASSPERTSGWETQYF	TGTGCCAGCTCACCTGAGAGGACTAGCGGATGGGAGACCCAGTACTTC
TRBD1	TRBJ1-2	.	TRBV6-6	CASSSTGDGYTF	TGTGCCAGCAGTTCGACAGGGGACGGCTACACCTTC
.	TRBJ2-1	.	TRBV21-1	CASSKAWQYSYNEQFF	TGTGCCAGCAGCAAAGCTTGGCAATACTCCTACAATGAGCAGTTCTTC
.	TRBJ1-5	.	TRBV7-8	CASSPRATVFGNQPQHF	TGTGCCAGCAGCCCCCGCGCGACAGTGTTTGGCAATCAGCCCCAGCATTTT
TRBD1	TRBJ2-1	.	TRBV10-1	CASSSRDRGGHEQFF	TGCGCCAGCAGTTCCCGGGACAGGGGGGGGCATGAGCAGTTCTTC
.	TRBJ1-6	.	TRBV19	CASSIDGVLNSPLHF	TGTGCCAGTAGTATAGACGGGGTATTGAATTCACCCCTCCACTTT
.	TRBJ1-4	.	TRBV7-2	CASSSPQDEKLFF	TGTGCCAGCAGCTCCCCCCAGGATGAAAAACTGTTTTTT
.	TRBJ1-2	.	TRBV29-1	CSVETSNYGYTF	TGCAGCGTTGAAACGAGCAACTATGGCTACACCTTC
.	TRBJ2-1	.	TRBV5-8	CASSRGGLGEQFF	TGTGCCAGCAGCCGGGGTGGTCTAGGTGAGCAGTTCTTC
TRBD1	TRBJ1-2	.	TRBV5-6	CASTTRVGQGKDGYTF	TGTGCCAGCACCACTAGGGTTGGACAGGGGAAGGATGGCTACACCTTC
TRBD2	TRBJ2-3	.	TRBV7-7	CASSLELAGDTQYF	TGTGCCAGCAGCTTAGAACTAGCGGGAGATACGCAGTATTTT
.	TRBJ1-5	once	TRBV18	CASSPSYSNQPQHF	TGTGCCAGCTCACCAAGCTATAGCAATCAGCCCCAGCATTTT
.	TRBJ1-3	.	TRBV10-1	CASSPHSGNTIYF	TGCGCCAGCAGTCCACACTCTGGAAACACCATATATTTT
TRBD1	TRBJ1-5	.	TRBV6-1	CASSEAGGQGNQPQHF	TGTGCCAGCAGTGAAGCAGGCGGACAGGGCAATCAGCCCCAGCATTTT
TRBD1	TRBJ2-5	.	TRBV29-1	CSVAIRQGPSETQYF	TGCAGCGTCGCCATCAGACAGGGACCCTCGGAGACCCAGTACTTC
TRBD2	TRBJ2-4	.	TRBV18	CASSPAGTSRGVTQYF	TGTGCCAGCTCACCAGCCGGGACTAGTCGCGGGGTGACTCAGTACTTC
.	TRBJ2-7	.	TRBV12-3/TRBV12-4	CASRTTYEQYF	TGTGCCAGCAGGACTACCTACGAGCAGTACTTC
.	TRBJ2-7	.	TRBV3-1/TRBV3-2	CASSRTEVGEQYF	TGTGCCAGCAGCCGGACGGAGGTTGGGGAGCAGTACTTC
TRBD2	TRBJ2-5	few	TRBV7-9	CASSSLAGGQETQYF	TGTGCCAGCAGCTCCCTAGCGGGAGGGCAAGAGACCCAGTACTTC
TRBD2	TRBJ2-7	few	TRBV19	CASSRSGAYEQYF	TGTGCCAGTAGTAGGAGCGGGGCCTACGAGCAGTACTTC
TRBD1	TRBJ2-2	.	TRBV6-5	CASRGTGFGELFF	TGTGCCAGCAGAGGGACAGGGTTCGGGGAGCTGTTTTTT
TRBD1	TRBJ1-4	.	TRBV7-2	CASSGQAFNEKLFF	TGTGCCAGCAGCGGACAGGCATTTAATGAAAAACTGTTTTTT
.	TRBJ1-1	.	TRBV12-3/TRBV12-4	CASSLMGSQAFF	TGTGCCAGCAGTTTGATGGGCAGCCAAGCTTTCTTT
TRBD2	TRBJ2-3	.	TRBV30	CACPGTGGPNTQYF	TGTGCCTGCCCCGGGACGGGAGGGCCAAATACGCAGTATTTT
.	TRBJ1-4	.	TRBV30	CAWSSDRNEKLFF	TGTGCCTGGAGCTCAGACAGAAATGAAAAACTGTTTTTT
.	TRBJ1-4	once	TRBV6-6	CASRGGSNEKLFF	TGTGCCAGCAGGGGGGGTTCTAATGAAAAACTGTTTTTT